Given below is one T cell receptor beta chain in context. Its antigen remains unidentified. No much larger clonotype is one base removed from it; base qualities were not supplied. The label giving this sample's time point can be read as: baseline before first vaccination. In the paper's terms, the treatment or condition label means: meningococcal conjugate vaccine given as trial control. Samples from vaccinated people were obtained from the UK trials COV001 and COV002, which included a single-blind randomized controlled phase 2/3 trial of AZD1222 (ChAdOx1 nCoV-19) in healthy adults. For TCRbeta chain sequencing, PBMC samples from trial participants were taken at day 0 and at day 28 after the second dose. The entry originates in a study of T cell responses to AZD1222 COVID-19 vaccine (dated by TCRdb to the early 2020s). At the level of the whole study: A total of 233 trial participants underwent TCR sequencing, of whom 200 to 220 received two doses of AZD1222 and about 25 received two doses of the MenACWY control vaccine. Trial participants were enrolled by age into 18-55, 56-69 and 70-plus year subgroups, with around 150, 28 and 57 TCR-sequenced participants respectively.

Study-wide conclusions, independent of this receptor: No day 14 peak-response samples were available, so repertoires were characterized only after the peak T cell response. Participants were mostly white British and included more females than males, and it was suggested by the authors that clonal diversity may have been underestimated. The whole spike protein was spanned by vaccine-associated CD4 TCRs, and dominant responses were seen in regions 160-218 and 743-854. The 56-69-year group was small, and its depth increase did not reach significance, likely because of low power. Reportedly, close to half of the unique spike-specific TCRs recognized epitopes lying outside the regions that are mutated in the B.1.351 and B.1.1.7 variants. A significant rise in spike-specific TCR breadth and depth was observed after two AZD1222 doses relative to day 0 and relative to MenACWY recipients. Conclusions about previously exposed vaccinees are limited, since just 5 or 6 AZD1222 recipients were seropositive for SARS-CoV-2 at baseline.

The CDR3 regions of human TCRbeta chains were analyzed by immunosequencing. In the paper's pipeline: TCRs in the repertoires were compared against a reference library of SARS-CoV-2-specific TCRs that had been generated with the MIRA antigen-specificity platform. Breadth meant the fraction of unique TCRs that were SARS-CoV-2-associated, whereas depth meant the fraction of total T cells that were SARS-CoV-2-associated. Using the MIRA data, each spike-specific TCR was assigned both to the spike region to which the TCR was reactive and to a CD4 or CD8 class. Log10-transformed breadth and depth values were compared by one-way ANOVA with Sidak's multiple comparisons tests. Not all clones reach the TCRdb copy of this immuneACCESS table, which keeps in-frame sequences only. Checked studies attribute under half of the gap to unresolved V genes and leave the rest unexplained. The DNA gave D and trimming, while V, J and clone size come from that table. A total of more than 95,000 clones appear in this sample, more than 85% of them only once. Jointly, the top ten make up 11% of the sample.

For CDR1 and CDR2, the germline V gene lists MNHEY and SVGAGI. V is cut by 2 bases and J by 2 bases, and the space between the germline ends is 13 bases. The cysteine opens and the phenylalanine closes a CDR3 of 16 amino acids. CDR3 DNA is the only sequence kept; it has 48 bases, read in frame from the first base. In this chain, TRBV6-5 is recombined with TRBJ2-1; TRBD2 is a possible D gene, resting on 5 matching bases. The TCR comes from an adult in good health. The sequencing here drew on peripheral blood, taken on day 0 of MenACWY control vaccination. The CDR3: CASSYTGSYPYNEQFF. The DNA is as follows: TGTGCCAGCAGTTACACGGGGTCGTACCCCTACAATGAGCAGTTCTTC.